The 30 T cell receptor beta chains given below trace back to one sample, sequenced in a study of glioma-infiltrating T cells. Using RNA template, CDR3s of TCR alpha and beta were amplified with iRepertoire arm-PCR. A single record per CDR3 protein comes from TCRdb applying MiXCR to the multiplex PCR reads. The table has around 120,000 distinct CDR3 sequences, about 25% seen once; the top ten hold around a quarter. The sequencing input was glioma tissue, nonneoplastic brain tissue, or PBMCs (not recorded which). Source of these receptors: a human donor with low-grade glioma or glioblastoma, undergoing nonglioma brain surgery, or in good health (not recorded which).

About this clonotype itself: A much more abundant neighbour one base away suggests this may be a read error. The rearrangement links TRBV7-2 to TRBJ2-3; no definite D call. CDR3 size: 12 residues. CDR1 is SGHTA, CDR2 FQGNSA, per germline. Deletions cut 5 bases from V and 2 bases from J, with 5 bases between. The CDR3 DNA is TGTGCCAGCAGCACTATCACAGATACGCAGTATTTT. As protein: CASSTITDTQYF. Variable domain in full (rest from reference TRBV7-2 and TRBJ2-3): GAGVSQSPSNKVTEKGKDVELRCDPISGHTALYWYRQSLGQGLEFLIYFQGNSAPDKSGLPSDRFSAERTGGSVSTLTIQRTQQEDSAVYLCASSTITDTQYFGPGTRLTVL.

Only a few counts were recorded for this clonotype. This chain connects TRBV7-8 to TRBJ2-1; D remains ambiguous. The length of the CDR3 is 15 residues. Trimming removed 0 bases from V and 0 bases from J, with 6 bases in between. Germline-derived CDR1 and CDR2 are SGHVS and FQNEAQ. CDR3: CASSLAVSSYNEQFF. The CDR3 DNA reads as TGTGCCAGCAGCTTAGCGGTTAGCTCCTACAATGAGCAGTTCTTC.

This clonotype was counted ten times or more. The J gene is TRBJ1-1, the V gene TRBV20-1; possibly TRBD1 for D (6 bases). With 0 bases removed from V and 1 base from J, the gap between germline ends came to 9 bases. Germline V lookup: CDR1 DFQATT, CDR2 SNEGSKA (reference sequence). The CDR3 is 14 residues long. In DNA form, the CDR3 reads TGCAGTGCTAGAGACGAGGACAGGAACACTGAAGCTTTCTTT. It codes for CSARDEDRNTEAFF.

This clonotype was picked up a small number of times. The CDR3 nucleotides are TGTGCCAGCAGACCGACGGGGCCCGGAAACTATGGCTACACCTTC. Translating gives CASRPTGPGNYGYTF. This chain joins TRBV28 and TRBJ1-2; a weak D match, TRBD1 (5 bases). Trimming left V 6 bases short and J 2 bases short, with 16 bases between. The germline V gene has CDR1 MDHEN and CDR2 SYDVKM. The CDR3 loop spans 15 amino acids.

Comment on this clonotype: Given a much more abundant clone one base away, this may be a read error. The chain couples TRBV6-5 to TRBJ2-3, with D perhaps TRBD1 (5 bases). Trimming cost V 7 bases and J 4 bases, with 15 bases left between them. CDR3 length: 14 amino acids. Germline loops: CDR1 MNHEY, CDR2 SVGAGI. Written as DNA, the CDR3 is TGTGCCAGCACTTCGGCAGGGTCCCCAGATACGCAGTATTTT. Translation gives CASTSAGSPDTQYF.

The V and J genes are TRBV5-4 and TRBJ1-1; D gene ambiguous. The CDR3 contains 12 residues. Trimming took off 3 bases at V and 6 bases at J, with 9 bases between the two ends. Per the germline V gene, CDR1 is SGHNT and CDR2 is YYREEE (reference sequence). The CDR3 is CASSWGGAEAFF. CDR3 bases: TGTGCCAGCAGCTGGGGTGGCGCTGAAGCTTTCTTT.

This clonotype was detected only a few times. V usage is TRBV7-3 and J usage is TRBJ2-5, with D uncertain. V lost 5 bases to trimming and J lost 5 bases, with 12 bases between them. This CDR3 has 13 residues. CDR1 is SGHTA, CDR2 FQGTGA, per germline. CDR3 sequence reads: CASSAGVGETQYF. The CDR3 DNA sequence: TGTGCCAGCAGCGCTGGGGTAGGGGAGACCCAGTACTTC.

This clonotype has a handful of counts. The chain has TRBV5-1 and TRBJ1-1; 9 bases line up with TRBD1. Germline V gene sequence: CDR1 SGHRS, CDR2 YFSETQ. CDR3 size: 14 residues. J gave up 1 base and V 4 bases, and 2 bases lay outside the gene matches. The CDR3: CASSRGQGNTEAFF. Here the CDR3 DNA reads TGCGCCAGCAGCCGGGGACAGGGGAACACTGAAGCTTTCTTT.

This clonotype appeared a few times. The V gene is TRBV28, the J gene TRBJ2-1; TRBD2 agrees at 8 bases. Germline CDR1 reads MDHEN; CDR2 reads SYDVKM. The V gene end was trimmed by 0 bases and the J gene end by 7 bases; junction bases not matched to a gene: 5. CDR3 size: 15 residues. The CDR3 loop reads CASSLWAGGANEQFF. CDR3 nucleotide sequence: TGTGCCAGCAGTTTATGGGCGGGGGGAGCTAATGAGCAGTTCTTC. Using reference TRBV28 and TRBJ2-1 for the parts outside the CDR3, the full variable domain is DVKVTQSSRYLVKRTGEKVFLECVQDMDHENMFWYRQDPGLGLRLIYFSYDVKMKEKGDIPEGYSVSREKKERFSLILESASTNQTSMYLCASSLWAGGANEQFFGPGTRLTVL.

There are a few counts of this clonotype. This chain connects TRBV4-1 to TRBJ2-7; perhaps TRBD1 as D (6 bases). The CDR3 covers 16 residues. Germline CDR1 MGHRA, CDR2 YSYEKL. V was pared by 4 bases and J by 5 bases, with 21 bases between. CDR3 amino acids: CASSPFLDRPGDEQYV. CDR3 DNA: TGCGCCAGCAGCCCTTTCCTTGACAGGCCCGGCGACGAGCAGTACGTC.

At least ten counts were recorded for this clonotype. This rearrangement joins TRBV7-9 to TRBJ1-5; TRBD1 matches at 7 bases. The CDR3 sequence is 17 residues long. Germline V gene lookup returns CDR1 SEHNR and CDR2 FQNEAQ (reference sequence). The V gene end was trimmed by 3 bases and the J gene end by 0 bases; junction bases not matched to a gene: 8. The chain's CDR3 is CASSLGQRGYSNQPQHF. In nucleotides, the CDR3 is TGTGCCAGCAGCTTGGGACAGCGGGGGTATAGCAATCAGCCCCAGCATTTT.

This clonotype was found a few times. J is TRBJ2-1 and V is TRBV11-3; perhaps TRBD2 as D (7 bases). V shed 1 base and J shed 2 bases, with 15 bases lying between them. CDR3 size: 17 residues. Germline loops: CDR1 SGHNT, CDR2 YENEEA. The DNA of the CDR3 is TGTGCCAGCAGCTTAGTGGGTGGGGGGGCCCCCTACAATGAGCAGTTCTTC. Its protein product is CASSLVGGGAPYNEQFF.

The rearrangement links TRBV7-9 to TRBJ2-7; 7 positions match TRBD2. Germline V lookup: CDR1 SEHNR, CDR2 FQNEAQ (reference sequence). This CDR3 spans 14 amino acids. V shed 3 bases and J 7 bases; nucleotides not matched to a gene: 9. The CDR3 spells CASSLETSPREQYV. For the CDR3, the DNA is TGTGCCAGCAGCTTGGAGACTAGCCCCAGAGAGCAGTACGTC.

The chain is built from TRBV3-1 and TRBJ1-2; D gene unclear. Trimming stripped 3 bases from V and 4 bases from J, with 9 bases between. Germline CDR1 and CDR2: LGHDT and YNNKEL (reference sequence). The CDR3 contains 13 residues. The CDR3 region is CASSQRRTYGYTF. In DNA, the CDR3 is TGTGCCAGCAGCCAGAGGAGAACCTATGGCTACACCTTC.

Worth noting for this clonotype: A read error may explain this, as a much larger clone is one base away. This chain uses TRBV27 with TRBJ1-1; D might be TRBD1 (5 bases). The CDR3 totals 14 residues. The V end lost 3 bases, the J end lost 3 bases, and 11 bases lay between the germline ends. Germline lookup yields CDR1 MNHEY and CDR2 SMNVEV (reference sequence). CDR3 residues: CASSLIGRDTEAFF. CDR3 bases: TGTGCCAGCAGTTTGATAGGCAGGGACACTGAAGCTTTCTTT.

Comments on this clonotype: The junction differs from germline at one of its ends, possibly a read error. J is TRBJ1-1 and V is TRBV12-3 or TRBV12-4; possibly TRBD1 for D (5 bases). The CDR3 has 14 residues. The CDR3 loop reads CDSSAGTANTEAFF. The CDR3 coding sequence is TGTGACAGCAGTGCGGGGACCGCCAACACTGAAGCTTTCTTT.

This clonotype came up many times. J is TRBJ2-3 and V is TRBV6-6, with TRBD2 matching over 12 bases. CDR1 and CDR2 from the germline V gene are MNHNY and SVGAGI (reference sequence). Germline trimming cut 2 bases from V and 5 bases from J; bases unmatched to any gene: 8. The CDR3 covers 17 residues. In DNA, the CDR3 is TGTGCCAGCAGTTACGGGCCTAGCGGGGGGGCCGGAGATACGCAGTATTTT. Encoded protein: CASSYGPSGGAGDTQYF.

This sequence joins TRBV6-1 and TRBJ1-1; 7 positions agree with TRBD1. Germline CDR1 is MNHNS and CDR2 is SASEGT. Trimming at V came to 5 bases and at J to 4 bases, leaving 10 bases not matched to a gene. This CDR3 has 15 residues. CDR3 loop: CASSLAKQGSTEAFF. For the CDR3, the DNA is TGTGCCAGCAGTTTAGCGAAACAGGGGAGCACTGAAGCTTTCTTT.

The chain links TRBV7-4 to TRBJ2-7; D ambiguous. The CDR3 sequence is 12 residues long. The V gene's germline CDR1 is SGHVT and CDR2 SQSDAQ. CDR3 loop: CASSLGPYGQYV. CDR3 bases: TGTGCCAGCAGCTTAGGGCCCTACGGGCAGTACGTC.

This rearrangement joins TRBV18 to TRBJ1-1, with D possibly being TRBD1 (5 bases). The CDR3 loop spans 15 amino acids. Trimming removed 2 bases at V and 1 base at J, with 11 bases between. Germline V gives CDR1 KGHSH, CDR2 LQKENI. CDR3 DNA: TGTGCCAGCTCACCAAGGAAAGGGGCGAACACTGAAGCTTTCTTT. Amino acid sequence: CASSPRKGANTEAFF.

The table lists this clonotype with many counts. The CDR3 region is CASSLTGGTYNEQFF. CDR3 in DNA: TGTGCCAGCTCACTTACAGGGGGGACCTACAATGAGCAGTTCTTC. The rearrangement joins TRBV18 to TRBJ2-1, with 8 bases identical to TRBD1. This CDR3 has 15 residues. Per the germline V gene, CDR1 is KGHSH and CDR2 is LQKENI. V shed 4 bases and J 2 bases; nucleotides not matched to a gene: 4.

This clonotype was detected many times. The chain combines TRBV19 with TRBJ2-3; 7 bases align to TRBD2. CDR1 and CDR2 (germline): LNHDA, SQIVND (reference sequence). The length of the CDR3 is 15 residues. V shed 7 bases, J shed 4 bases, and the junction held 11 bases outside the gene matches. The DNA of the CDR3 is TGTGCCAGTACTAGATCCGGGGGGATCGCAGATACGCAGTATTTT. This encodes CASTRSGGIADTQYF. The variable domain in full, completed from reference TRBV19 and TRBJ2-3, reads DGGITQSPKYLFRKEGQNVTLSCEQNLNHDAMYWYRQDPGQGLRLIYYSQIVNDFQKGDIAEGYSVSREKKESFPLTVTSAQKNPTAFYLCASTRSGGIADTQYFGPGTRLTVL.

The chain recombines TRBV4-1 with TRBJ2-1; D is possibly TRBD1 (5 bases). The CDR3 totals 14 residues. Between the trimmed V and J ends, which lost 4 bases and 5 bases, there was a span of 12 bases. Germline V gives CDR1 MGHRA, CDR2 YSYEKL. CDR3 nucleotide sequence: TGCGCCAGCAGCCCATTGACAGCCCACAATGAGCAGTTCTTC. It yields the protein CASSPLTAHNEQFF.

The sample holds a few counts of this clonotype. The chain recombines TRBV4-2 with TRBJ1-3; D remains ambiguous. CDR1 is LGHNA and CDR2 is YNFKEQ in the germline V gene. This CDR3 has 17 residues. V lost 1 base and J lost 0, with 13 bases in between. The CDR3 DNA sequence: TGTGCCAGCAGCCAAGCTTCCGAGGGAACCTCTGGAAACACCATATATTTT. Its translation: CASSQASEGTSGNTIYF.

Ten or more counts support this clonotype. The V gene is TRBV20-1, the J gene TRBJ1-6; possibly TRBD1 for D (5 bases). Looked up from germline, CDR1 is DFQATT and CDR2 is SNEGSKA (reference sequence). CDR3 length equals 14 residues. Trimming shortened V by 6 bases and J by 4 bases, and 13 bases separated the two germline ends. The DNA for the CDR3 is TGCAGTGCGAGACAGAGGGATTATAATTCACCCCTCCACTTT. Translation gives CSARQRDYNSPLHF.

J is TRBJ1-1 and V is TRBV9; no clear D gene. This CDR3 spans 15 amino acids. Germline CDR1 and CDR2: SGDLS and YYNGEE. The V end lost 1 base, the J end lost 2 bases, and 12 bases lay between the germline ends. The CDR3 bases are TGTGCCAGCAGCGTAATGGACGGATTTAACACTGAAGCTTTCTTT. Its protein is CASSVMDGFNTEAFF.

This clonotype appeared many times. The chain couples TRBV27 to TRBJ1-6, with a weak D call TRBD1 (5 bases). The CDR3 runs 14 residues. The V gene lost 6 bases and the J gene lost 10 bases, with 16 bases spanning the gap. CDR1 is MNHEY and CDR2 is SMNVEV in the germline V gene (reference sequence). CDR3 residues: CASSRQMSTSPLHF. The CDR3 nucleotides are TGTGCCAGCAGCCGACAGATGTCAACCTCACCCCTCCACTTT.

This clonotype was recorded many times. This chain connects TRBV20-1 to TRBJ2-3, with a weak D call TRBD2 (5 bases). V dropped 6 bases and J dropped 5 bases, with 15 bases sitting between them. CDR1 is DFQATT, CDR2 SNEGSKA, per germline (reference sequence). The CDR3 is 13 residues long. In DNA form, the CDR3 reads TGCAGTGCCCCCTGGGCCGAGGGAGATACGCAGTATTTT. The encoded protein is CSAPWAEGDTQYF.

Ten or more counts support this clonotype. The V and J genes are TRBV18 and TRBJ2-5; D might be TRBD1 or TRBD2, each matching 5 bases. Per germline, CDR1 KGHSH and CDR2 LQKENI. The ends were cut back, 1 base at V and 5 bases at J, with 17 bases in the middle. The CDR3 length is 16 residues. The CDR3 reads CASSPQPGRGAETQYF. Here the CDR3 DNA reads TGTGCCAGCTCACCACAGCCGGGACGGGGTGCGGAGACCCAGTACTTC.

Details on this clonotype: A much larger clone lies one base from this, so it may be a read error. The CDR3: CSATPDRGGGQLQHF. Here the CDR3 DNA reads TGCAGTGCTACACCGGACAGGGGAGGAGGGCAGCTCCAGCATTTT. V is TRBV20-1 and J is TRBJ1-5; 9 bases are shared with TRBD1. Germline V CDR1 and CDR2: DFQATT, SNEGSKA (reference sequence). This CDR3 comprises 15 residues.